The text below deals with one TCR beta chain. RNA extraction and reverse transcription yielded cDNA as sequencing template. TCRdb's copy holds only in-frame clones and misses some; the assay was immunoSEQ multiplex PCR. The data contain 110,000 or so clones, roughly 56% of them singletons. Per the germline V gene, CDR1 is SGHTA and CDR2 is FQGNSA. The trim removed 3 bases at V and 4 bases at J, leaving 4 bases unmatched. CDR3 size: 15 residues. Sample treatment: oral pan-JAK inhibitor, 5-10 mg twice daily. This specimen comes from a study of CD8+ T cells in alopecia areata. The V and J genes are TRBV7-2 and TRBJ2-1, with 9 bases aligning to TRBD2. The sequenced sample was CD4+ T cells sorted from blood, obtained at week 24, from a patient treated with tofacitinib. This sequence originates from a human donor with alopecia areata. The CDR3 region has the DNA TGTGCCAGCAGCTTCAGCGGGGGGTCTTACAATGAGCAGTTCTTC. Encoded protein: CASSFSGGSYNEQFF.